These 5 T cell receptor beta chains were all obtained from the same sample, sequenced in a study of shared clonotypes between healthy human individuals. Only CD45RO-negative cells positively selected for CCR7 counted as naive CD8 cells, so terminally differentiated effector memory CD45RA+ cells were excluded. Using immunoSEQ multiplex PCR, the repertoire was profiled, and TCRdb retains in-frame clones only, with some absent. This table has more than 550,000 clones, about 91% appearing once. The specimen sequenced was naive CD8+ T cells sorted from blood. These receptors all stem from a man aged 30-40 years in good health.

V and J are TRBV29-1 and TRBJ2-1, with 13 bases fitting TRBD2. The V gene end was trimmed by 6 bases and the J gene end by 8 bases; junction bases not matched to a gene: 22. Germline CDR1 is SQVTM and CDR2 is ANQGSEA. The CDR3 covers 19 residues. This chain's CDR3 is CSVCMLKPGLAGCLDEQFF. The CDR3 bases are TGCAGCGTATGCATGCTAAAACCGGGACTAGCGGGATGTTTGGATGAGCAGTTCTTC.

The chain links TRBV10-3 to TRBJ2-3, with D perhaps TRBD1 (5 bases). The CDR3 has 17 residues. V lost 2 bases, J lost 2 bases, and 17 bases lay in between. CDR1 and CDR2 (germline): ENHRY, SYGVKD. CDR3 amino acids: CAISEPDSPKTTDTQYF. CDR3 DNA sequence: TGTGCCATCAGTGAGCCCGACAGCCCGAAGACCACAGATACGCAGTATTTT.

The chain has TRBV27 and TRBJ2-2, with 7 bases matching TRBD1. V lost 8 bases to trimming and J lost 1 base; unmatched junction nucleotides: 10. Germline V lookup: CDR1 MNHEY, CDR2 SMNVEV (reference sequence). The CDR3 loop spans 16 amino acids. The CDR3 sequence: CASSIGTALNTGELFF. Written as DNA, the CDR3 is TGTGCCAGCTCTATAGGGACAGCTTTGAACACCGGGGAGCTGTTTTTT.

In DNA, the CDR3 is TGTGCCAGCAGCGATTACCGGGACAACAACCCTTATGGCTACACCTTC. Protein sequence: CASSDYRDNNPYGYTF. The J gene is TRBJ1-2, the V gene TRBV11-2; D may be TRBD1 (6 bases). The CDR3 totals 16 residues. Germline assignment: CDR1 SGHAT and CDR2 FQNNGV. Trimming left V 5 bases short and J 5 bases short, with 21 bases between.

V is TRBV7-8 and J is TRBJ2-3; D possibly corresponds to TRBD2 (7 bases). V was clipped by 0 bases and J by 3 bases, with 19 bases between them. The V gene's germline CDR1 is SGHVS and CDR2 FQNEAQ. The CDR3 contains 18 residues. In DNA, the CDR3 is TGTGCCAGCAGCTTAGCGCGGGGGCGGGACTCGGGGACAGATACGCAGTATTTT. This encodes CASSLARGRDSGTDTQYF.